The 26 T cell receptor beta chains in this list originate from one sample, sequenced in a study of chemoradiotherapy in HPV16-positive cancers. TCRdb's copy holds only in-frame clones and misses some; the assay was immunoSEQ multiplex PCR. In the table there are roughly 23,000 clones, approximately 90% of which are singletons. This material consisted of blood, taken from a patient who underwent chemoradiotherapy. The source is a human donor with HPV-associated anogenital cancer.

The gene calls are TRBV6-5 and TRBJ2-3; 8 bases align to TRBD1. This CDR3 comprises 14 residues. V was pared by 6 bases and J by 6 bases, with 8 bases of the junction left unmatched. The V gene's germline CDR1 is MNHEY and CDR2 SVGAGI. DNA for the CDR3: TGTGCCAGCAGCGGCCAGGGGGCTCTTGATACGCAGTATTTT. Encoded protein: CASSGQGALDTQYF.

The chain combines TRBV5-1 with TRBJ2-7; 11 nucleotides line up with TRBD2. Trimming took 3 bases from V and 4 from J; bases not matched to a gene: 6. CDR1 and CDR2 from the germline V gene are SGHRS and YFSETQ. The CDR3 has 15 amino acids. The CDR3 sequence is CASSWTTSGGYEQYF. Here the CDR3 DNA reads TGCGCCAGCAGCTGGACAACTAGCGGGGGTTACGAGCAGTACTTC.

J is TRBJ2-3 and V is TRBV5-1, with TRBD2 identical over 12 bases. Germline CDR1 and CDR2: SGHRS and YFSETQ. After removal of 0 bases from V and 14 bases from J, the junction contained 10 bases not matched to a gene. CDR3 length: 15 residues. The CDR3 reads CASSLVASGGDISYF. For the CDR3, the DNA is TGCGCCAGCAGCTTGGTGGCTAGCGGGGGGGATATTTCGTATTTT. Full variable domain (remainder filled in from reference TRBV5-1 and TRBJ2-3): KAGVTQTPRYLIKTRGQQVTLSCSPISGHRSVSWYQQTPGQGLQFLFEYFSETQRNKGNFPGRFSGRQFSNSRSEMNVSTLELGDSALYLCASSLVASGGDISYFGPGTRLTVL.

This chain uses TRBV10-3 with TRBJ1-3; D not resolved. The CDR3 covers 16 residues. In germline, CDR1 is ENHRY, CDR2 SYGVKD. The ends were cut back, 3 bases at V and 0 bases at J, with 12 bases in the middle. This chain's CDR3 is CAISEAAVSSGNTIYF. In DNA, the CDR3 is TGTGCCATCAGTGAAGCGGCGGTCTCCTCTGGAAACACCATATATTTT.

This chain links TRBV7-2 with TRBJ1-5; no clear D gene. The V and J ends lost 1 base and 4 bases respectively, with 23 bases between them. This CDR3 is 19 amino acids long. CDR1 and CDR2 (germline): SGHTA, FQGNSA. In DNA, the CDR3 is TGTGCCAGCAGCTTAGTTTCGGTTCGCGGGGTAGGGAGAAATCAGCCCCAGCATTTT. This codes for CASSLVSVRGVGRNQPQHF.

The CDR3 loop reads CASRHRGAADTQYF. CDR3 coding DNA: TGTGCCAGCAGGCATCGGGGGGCCGCAGATACGCAGTATTTT. The chain has TRBV2 and TRBJ2-3, with D perhaps TRBD2 (7 bases). The CDR3 sequence is 14 residues long. Trimming cost V 6 bases and J 4 bases, with 14 bases left between them. CDR1 is SNHLY and CDR2 is FYNNEI in the germline V gene.

This sequence joins TRBV5-1 and TRBJ1-1; TRBD1 agrees at 8 bases. The CDR3 consists of 14 residues. Trimming at V came to 3 bases and at J to 4 bases, leaving 5 bases not matched to a gene. The germline CDR1 and CDR2 sequences are SGHRS and YFSETQ. CDR3 sequence: CASSSTGAATEAFF. CDR3 bases: TGCGCCAGCAGCTCGACAGGGGCAGCCACTGAAGCTTTCTTT.

This chain uses TRBV29-1 with TRBJ2-2; 7 bases map to TRBD1. Germline lookup yields CDR1 SQVTM and CDR2 ANQGSEA. The CDR3 contains 14 residues. V trimming: 3 bases; J trimming: 6 bases; junction bases outside the gene matches: 7. Here the CDR3 reads CSVEKAGGPGELFF. The CDR3 DNA is TGCAGCGTTGAGAAGGCAGGGGGTCCCGGGGAGCTGTTTTTT.

The chain is built from TRBV6-5 and TRBJ2-3, with 10 bases identical to TRBD2. There are 15 residues in the CDR3. V dropped 5 bases and J dropped 4; count of bases not matched to a gene: 6. The germline CDR1 and CDR2 sequences are MNHEY and SVGAGI. For the CDR3, the DNA is TGTGCCAGCAGTCGTAGCGGGGGGTGGGCAGATACGCAGTATTTT. Translating gives CASSRSGGWADTQYF.

This clone was found once. The DNA for the CDR3 is TGTGCCAGCAGCTATTTTAGGTCGACAGGGGAGTCAGATACGCAGTATTTT. As protein: CASSYFRSTGESDTQYF. The rearrangement links TRBV7-9 to TRBJ2-3; 8 nucleotides match TRBD1. This CDR3 region has 17 residues. Germline values: CDR1 SEHNR, CDR2 FQNEAQ (reference sequence). The trim removed 4 bases at V and 4 bases at J, leaving 13 bases unmatched.

The rearrangement uses TRBV7-2 and TRBJ1-4; D gene ambiguous. This CDR3 spans 15 amino acids. Germline V gene data show CDR1 as SGHTA and CDR2 as FQGNSA. V was clipped by 2 bases and J by 5 bases, with 12 bases between them. The CDR3 protein is CASSLRTPRNEKLFF. CDR3 nucleotides: TGTGCCAGCAGCTTAAGAACCCCTAGGAATGAAAAACTGTTTTTT.

The chain uses TRBV6-1 and TRBJ1-4, with D perhaps TRBD1 (6 bases). The CDR3 runs 14 residues. Trimming took off 7 bases at V and 3 bases at J, with 12 bases between the two ends. Germline V lookup: CDR1 MNHNS, CDR2 SASEGT. CDR3 region: CASTRGSANEKLFF. The CDR3 bases are TGTGCCAGCACTAGGGGGTCGGCTAATGAAAAACTGTTTTTT.

The chain recombines TRBV19 with TRBJ2-7; D is possibly TRBD2 (6 bases). The CDR3 has 17 residues. Germline assignment: CDR1 LNHDA and CDR2 SQIVND (reference sequence). Trimming took 4 bases from V and 7 from J, leaving 26 bases between them. The CDR3 nucleotides are TGTGCCAGTAGTAGGGGGATTACCGGGACTCCTTTAGGGGAGCAGTACTTC. This translates into CASSRGITGTPLGEQYF.

V gene TRBV5-4 combines with J gene TRBJ1-1; D possibly corresponds to TRBD1 (6 bases). Germline V gene lookup returns CDR1 SGHNT and CDR2 YYREEE (reference sequence). CDR3 size: 13 residues. V lost 5 bases to trimming and J lost 6 bases, with 14 bases between them. As DNA, the CDR3 is TGTGCCAGCAGTTCTGGGGGGGGCCCTGAAGCTTTCTTT. Its protein is CASSSGGGPEAFF.

The rearrangement uses TRBV6-1 and TRBJ2-1; 8 nucleotides match TRBD2. Germline lookup yields CDR1 MNHNS and CDR2 SASEGT. Germline trimming cut 6 bases from V and 9 bases from J; bases unmatched to any gene: 10. The CDR3 runs to 14 residues. The CDR3 protein is CASSAGLAIGEQFF. The CDR3 bases are TGTGCCAGCAGCGCCGGACTAGCAATCGGTGAGCAGTTCTTC.

The chain's CDR3 is CASSVGGGAGGYTF. CDR3 DNA sequence: TGTGCCAGCAGCGTAGGAGGGGGCGCGGGGGGCTACACCTTC. The chain combines TRBV9 with TRBJ1-2; 7 bases agree with TRBD1. The CDR3 has 14 amino acids. V gave up 0 bases and J gave up 8 bases; unmatched junction bases: 7. The germline V gene encodes CDR1 SGDLS and CDR2 YYNGEE. The variable domain in full, completed from reference TRBV9 and TRBJ1-2, reads DSGVTQTPKHLITATGQRVTLRCSPRSGDLSVYWYQQSLDQGLQFLIQYYNGEERAKGNILERFSAQQFPDLHSELNLSSLELGDSALYFCASSVGGGAGGYTFGSGTRLTVV.

This chain links TRBV30 with TRBJ1-2; TRBD1 matches at 10 bases. V shed 2 bases, J shed 7 bases, and the junction held 7 bases outside the gene matches. The CDR3 consists of 14 residues. Germline loops: CDR1 GTSNPN, CDR2 SVGIG (reference sequence). Written as DNA, the CDR3 is TGTGCCTGGAGTCCGGGACAGGGGATGAGTGGCTACACCTTC. As protein: CAWSPGQGMSGYTF.

The rearrangement uses TRBV2 and TRBJ1-1; D is unresolved. Trimming removed 5 bases at V and 2 bases at J, with 9 bases between. The germline V gene encodes CDR1 SNHLY and CDR2 FYNNEI. The CDR3 runs to 13 residues. For the CDR3, the DNA is TGTGCCAGCAGTCGGGGTTTAAACACTGAAGCTTTCTTT. Translation: CASSRGLNTEAFF.

The rearrangement uses TRBV5-1 and TRBJ1-1; D not resolved. V was trimmed by 2 bases and J by 3 bases, leaving 14 bases between them. The CDR3 runs to 15 residues. Germline V gene lookup returns CDR1 SGHRS and CDR2 YFSETQ. The CDR3 here is CASSFFGEKDTEAFF. The CDR3 DNA sequence: TGCGCCAGCAGCTTTTTTGGGGAGAAGGACACTGAAGCTTTCTTT.

This clone appeared a single time. The chain has TRBV7-6 and TRBJ1-6; D is unclear. The V end lost 3 bases, the J end lost 9 bases, and 6 bases lay between the germline ends. Germline V CDR1 and CDR2: SGHVS, FNYEAQ. The CDR3 loop spans 12 amino acids. The CDR3 reads CASSFHGSPLHF. DNA of the CDR3: TGTGCCAGCAGCTTTCATGGTTCACCCCTCCACTTT.

The chain uses TRBV25-1 and TRBJ2-3; D may be TRBD1 (5 bases). The germline CDR1 and CDR2 sequences are MGHDK and SYGVNS. The CDR3 runs to 14 residues. V dropped 2 bases and J dropped 1 base, with 7 bases sitting between them. The CDR3 DNA reads TGTGCCAGCAGTGAAAGGGGTGGCACAGATACGCAGTATTTT. Encoded protein: CASSERGGTDTQYF.

This rearrangement joins TRBV27 to TRBJ2-3; no reliable D call. The CDR3 loop spans 17 amino acids. V lost 5 bases to trimming and J lost 6 bases, with 24 bases between them. Per the germline V gene, CDR1 is MNHEY and CDR2 is SMNVEV (reference sequence). CDR3 in amino acids: CASSQWRPTRAADTQYF. The DNA for the CDR3 is TGTGCCAGCAGTCAGTGGCGACCGACAAGGGCGGCGGATACGCAGTATTTT.

This rearrangement joins TRBV19 to TRBJ1-5; D remains unclear. This CDR3 is built from 13 residues. Germline V gene sequence: CDR1 LNHDA, CDR2 SQIVND (reference sequence). V dropped 3 bases and J dropped 3 bases, with 6 bases sitting between them. This CDR3 is CASSIQVNQPQHF. The CDR3 DNA is TGTGCCAGTAGTATCCAGGTCAATCAGCCCCAGCATTTT.

By share of the sample, this clone is medium-sized. The chain recombines TRBV7-6 with TRBJ1-5; D is undetermined. CDR3 length equals 15 residues. Germline V gives CDR1 SGHVS, CDR2 FNYEAQ. V shed 1 base and J shed 1 base, with 8 bases lying between them. CDR3: CASSLGSQSNQPQHF. DNA for the CDR3: TGTGCCAGCAGCTTAGGGAGTCAAAGCAATCAGCCCCAGCATTTT.

CDR3 sequence (DNA): TGTGCCAGCAGCATGGGACGGTTAAGGCAGTTCTTC. As protein: CASSMGRLRQFF. The J gene is TRBJ2-1, the V gene TRBV7-8; the D call may be TRBD1 or TRBD2 (5 bases each). V gave up 5 bases and J gave up 12 bases, with 14 bases separating them. This CDR3 region has 12 residues. Germline values: CDR1 SGHVS, CDR2 FQNEAQ.

The gene calls are TRBV27 and TRBJ1-4, with a weak D call TRBD1 (5 bases). CDR1 is MNHEY, CDR2 SMNVEV, per germline (reference sequence). The length of the CDR3 is 14 residues. Trimming left V 7 bases short and J 8 bases short, with 17 bases between. CDR3 DNA sequence: TGTGCCAGCAAGGGGAGTCTGATGGACGAAAAACTGTTTTTT. Encoded protein: CASKGSLMDEKLFF.